Shown below are 24 T cell receptor beta chains from a single sample sequenced in a study of T cell responses to AZD1222 COVID-19 vaccine. Libraries were prepared by immunoSEQ multiplex PCR; TCRdb keeps only in-frame clonotypes and omits some of them. In the table there are 95,000 to 110,000 clones, around 90% of which are singletons. The sequencing here drew on peripheral blood, taken on day 0 of AZD1222 vaccination. These receptors all stem from an adult in good health.

V and J are TRBV6-2 or TRBV6-3 and TRBJ1-1, with 7 bases that match TRBD1. Germline CDR1 and CDR2: MNHEY and SVGEGT. This CDR3 has 16 amino acids. Trimming took 5 bases from V and 4 from J; bases not matched to a gene: 13. CDR3 DNA: TGTGCCAGCAGTAGACAGGGTAGGGGAAAGAGCACTGAAGCTTTCTTT. This sequence encodes CASSRQGRGKSTEAFF.

This clone has a single count. This chain joins TRBV18 and TRBJ2-1, with D perhaps matching TRBD2 (6 bases). Trimming removed 0 bases at V and 6 bases at J, with 9 bases between. Germline V CDR1 and CDR2: KGHSH, LQKENI. CDR3 length: 14 amino acids. CDR3 bases: TGTGCCAGCTCACCACCCAGCGGGTTCAATGAGCAGTTCTTC. This encodes CASSPPSGFNEQFF.

The V call is TRBV19, the J call TRBJ2-2; 15 bases map to TRBD2. With V trimmed by 4 bases and J by 5 bases, 5 bases remained unmatched. Per the germline V gene, CDR1 is LNHDA and CDR2 is SQIVND (reference sequence). This CDR3 spans 17 amino acids. In nucleotides, the CDR3 is TGTGCCAGTAGTAGAGGACTAGCGGGAGGGCGGACCGGGGAGCTGTTTTTT. Amino acids: CASSRGLAGGRTGELFF.

This chain uses TRBV28 with TRBJ2-7; no clear D. CDR3 length: 12 amino acids. Looked up from germline, CDR1 is MDHEN and CDR2 is SYDVKM. Trimming took 3 bases from V and 2 from J, leaving 5 bases between them. The CDR3 loop reads CASSFQAYEQYF. CDR3 bases: TGTGCCAGCAGTTTCCAGGCCTACGAGCAGTACTTC.

This clone was seen a handful of times. This sequence joins TRBV6-2 or TRBV6-3 and TRBJ2-5; maybe TRBD1 (6 bases). Germline loops: CDR1 MNHEY, CDR2 SVGEGT. Trimming took off 4 bases at V and 3 bases at J, with 15 bases between the two ends. The CDR3 totals 15 residues. CDR3 nucleotide sequence: TGTGCCAGCAGTTCAAGAACCGGGACAAAAGAGACCCAGTACTTC. Translating it yields CASSSRTGTKETQYF.

The chain recombines TRBV4-2 with TRBJ2-2; D is unclear. The germline CDR1 and CDR2 sequences are LGHNA and YNFKEQ. CDR3 length equals 14 residues. Deletions cut 6 bases from V and 8 bases from J, with 16 bases between. CDR3 sequence reads: CASRADGDVGELFF. Written as DNA, the CDR3 is TGTGCCAGCAGAGCCGATGGGGATGTGGGGGAGCTGTTTTTT.

The chain links TRBV29-1 to TRBJ1-2; D is undetermined. The V and J ends lost 2 bases and 0 bases respectively, with 13 bases between them. The germline CDR1 and CDR2 sequences are SQVTM and ANQGSEA. There are 15 residues in the CDR3. The CDR3 here is CSVESGRPSNYGYTF. The CDR3 nucleotides read TGCAGCGTTGAATCAGGTCGGCCTTCTAACTATGGCTACACCTTC.

A few counts support this clone. CDR3 sequence: CASSHRGEALNTEAFF. The DNA for the CDR3 is TGTGCCAGCAGCCACCGGGGGGAGGCTCTGAACACTGAAGCTTTCTTT. The genes are TRBV4-2 and TRBJ1-1; D is perhaps TRBD1 (5 bases). From germline, CDR1 is LGHNA and CDR2 YNFKEQ. Between the trimmed V and J ends, which lost 3 bases and 0 bases, there was a span of 14 bases. CDR3 length: 16 residues.

The rearrangement uses TRBV7-9 and TRBJ1-5; D unresolved. Germline CDR1 and CDR2: SEHNR and FQNEAQ (reference sequence). Trimming removed 1 base from V and 1 base from J, with 14 bases in between. The CDR3 covers 17 residues. CDR3 loop: CASSLGQGLESNQPQHF. CDR3 nucleotide sequence: TGTGCCAGCAGCTTAGGACAAGGCTTGGAGAGCAATCAGCCCCAGCATTTT. Full variable domain (missing parts from reference TRBV7-9 and TRBJ1-5): DTGVSQNPRHKITKRGQNVTFRCDPISEHNRLYWYRQTLGQGPEFLTYFQNEAQLEKSRLLSDRFSAERPKGSFSTLEIQRTEQGDSAMYLCASSLGQGLESNQPQHFGDGTRLSIL.

V usage is TRBV19 and J usage is TRBJ1-2; D might be TRBD1 (5 bases). CDR3 length equals 15 residues. The germline gives CDR1 LNHDA, CDR2 SQIVND (reference sequence). Trimming removed 4 bases from V and 3 bases from J, with 15 bases in between. CDR3 amino acids: CASSNQGSPDYGYTF. CDR3 coding DNA: TGTGCCAGTAGTAACCAGGGTTCTCCGGACTATGGCTACACCTTC.

The chain uses TRBV5-1 and TRBJ1-1; the D is unclear. Germline values: CDR1 SGHRS, CDR2 YFSETQ. CDR3 size: 13 residues. V was trimmed by 2 bases and J by 1 base, leaving 6 bases between them. The CDR3 nucleotides are TGCGCCAGCAGCTTTACACAGAACACTGAAGCTTTCTTT. Protein: CASSFTQNTEAFF.

The chain has TRBV5-1 and TRBJ2-7; D possibly corresponds to TRBD2 (6 bases). V lost 3 bases, J lost 5 bases, and 12 bases lay in between. Per germline, CDR1 SGHRS and CDR2 YFSETQ. The CDR3 has 13 amino acids. CDR3 sequence reads: CASSSRLADEQYF. CDR3 nucleotide sequence: TGCGCCAGCAGCTCCCGTTTAGCGGACGAGCAGTACTTC.

This clone appeared a single time. The chain recombines TRBV7-9 with TRBJ1-1, with 7 bases lining up with TRBD1. Per germline, CDR1 SEHNR and CDR2 FQNEAQ (reference sequence). V lost 4 bases and J lost 11; bases outside the gene matches: 7. The CDR3 totals 12 residues. CDR3 loop: CASSYETGRAFF. As DNA, the CDR3 is TGTGCCAGCAGCTACGAGACAGGGAGGGCTTTCTTT.

With regard to this clone: Other DNA sequences in the same sample also yield this CDR3. The chain carries TRBV9 and TRBJ1-3; D unresolved. Looked up from germline, CDR1 is SGDLS and CDR2 is YYNGEE. V lost 3 bases and J 5 bases, leaving 0 bases between the germline ends. The CDR3 covers 10 residues. This chain's CDR3 is CASSGNTIYF. CDR3 in DNA: TGTGCCAGCAGCGGAAACACCATATATTTT.

The rearrangement uses TRBV6-5 and TRBJ1-2, with TRBD1 as a possible D gene (5 bases). Germline CDR1 MNHEY, CDR2 SVGAGI. Trimming removed 6 bases from V and 6 bases from J, with 20 bases in between. The CDR3 extends over 15 amino acids. Here the CDR3 reads CASSSDIPSADGYTF. The CDR3 DNA sequence: TGTGCCAGCAGCTCGGACATCCCAAGTGCCGATGGCTACACCTTC.

As DNA, the CDR3 is TGTGCCAGCACCGATGCGGCAGGGAATTCACCCCTCCACTTT. It specifies CASTDAAGNSPLHF. This chain links TRBV6-5 with TRBJ1-6, with a possible D match to TRBD1 (5 bases). Trimming removed 7 bases at V and 7 bases at J, with 14 bases between. There are 14 residues in the CDR3. Germline CDR1 is MNHEY and CDR2 is SVGAGI.

The chain combines TRBV4-1 with TRBJ1-1, with 7 bases lining up with TRBD1. The CDR3 totals 17 residues. The J segment lost 5 bases and the V segment lost 2 bases, leaving 14 bases of the junction unmatched. The V gene's germline CDR1 is MGHRA and CDR2 YSYEKL. This CDR3 is CASSQIRTGLPSTEAFF. The CDR3, as DNA: TGCGCCAGCAGCCAAATAAGGACAGGATTACCGAGTACTGAAGCTTTCTTT.

V gene TRBV5-8 combines with J gene TRBJ2-7; TRBD1 matches at 9 bases. The CDR3 loop spans 15 amino acids. CDR1 is SGHTS, CDR2 YDEGEE, per germline. J lost 6 bases, V lost 1 base, and 8 bases had no gene match. CDR3 in amino acids: CASSLSGTGSSEQYF. Here the CDR3 DNA reads TGTGCCAGCAGCTTGTCCGGGACAGGGAGTAGCGAGCAGTACTTC.

The rearrangement links TRBV7-2 to TRBJ2-1; 7 bases agree with TRBD1. The CDR3 runs to 15 residues. With 5 bases clipped from V and 6 bases from J, the junction kept 10 bases outside the gene matches. CDR1 is SGHTA and CDR2 is FQGNSA in the germline V gene. The CDR3 region is CASSQPGQPSNEQFF. The CDR3 nucleotides read TGTGCCAGCAGCCAACCGGGACAGCCTTCCAATGAGCAGTTCTTC.

The V and J genes are TRBV4-1 and TRBJ2-3; 11 bases match TRBD2. V dropped 5 bases and J dropped 4; count of bases not matched to a gene: 14. The V gene's germline CDR1 is MGHRA and CDR2 YSYEKL. The CDR3 length is 18 residues. CDR3 bases: TGCGCCAGCAGCATATACCGTAGCGGGGGGGCCGTAGCAGATACGCAGTATTTT. It translates to CASSIYRSGGAVADTQYF.

V usage is TRBV19 and J usage is TRBJ1-3, with D unresolved. V lost 3 bases to trimming and J lost 0 bases, with 9 bases between them. The CDR3 runs to 15 residues. The germline V gene has CDR1 LNHDA and CDR2 SQIVND (reference sequence). In DNA, the CDR3 is TGTGCCAGTAGTATCGAAGGGAGCTCTGGAAACACCATATATTTT. Protein product: CASSIEGSSGNTIYF.

This rearrangement joins TRBV4-2 to TRBJ1-4, with a tentative D call TRBD1 (6 bases). The V gene's germline CDR1 is LGHNA and CDR2 YNFKEQ. The CDR3 totals 15 residues. The V gene lost 4 bases and the J gene lost 5 bases, with 14 bases spanning the gap. The CDR3 sequence is CASSRAQGLNEKLFF. For the CDR3, the DNA is TGTGCCAGCAGCCGAGCACAGGGATTAAATGAAAAACTGTTTTTT.

The rearrangement uses TRBV27 and TRBJ1-2; D not resolved. The CDR3 consists of 14 residues. V lost 6 bases, J lost 4 bases, and 15 bases lay in between. The germline V gene encodes CDR1 MNHEY and CDR2 SMNVEV (reference sequence). CDR3 sequence: CASRAQTSSYGYTF. CDR3 sequence (DNA): TGTGCCAGCAGAGCCCAGACAAGCAGCTATGGCTACACCTTC.

The chain carries TRBV4-3 and TRBJ2-7; TRBD2 agrees at 11 bases. Germline V lookup: CDR1 LGHNA, CDR2 YSLEER. V gave up 5 bases and J gave up 4 bases; unmatched junction bases: 22. The CDR3 spans 20 residues. The CDR3 nucleotides are TGCGCCAGCAGCAAAAAGTGGGTCACTTCTAGCGGGGGGTACCCTTACGAGCAGTACTTC. Translated: CASSKKWVTSSGGYPYEQYF.